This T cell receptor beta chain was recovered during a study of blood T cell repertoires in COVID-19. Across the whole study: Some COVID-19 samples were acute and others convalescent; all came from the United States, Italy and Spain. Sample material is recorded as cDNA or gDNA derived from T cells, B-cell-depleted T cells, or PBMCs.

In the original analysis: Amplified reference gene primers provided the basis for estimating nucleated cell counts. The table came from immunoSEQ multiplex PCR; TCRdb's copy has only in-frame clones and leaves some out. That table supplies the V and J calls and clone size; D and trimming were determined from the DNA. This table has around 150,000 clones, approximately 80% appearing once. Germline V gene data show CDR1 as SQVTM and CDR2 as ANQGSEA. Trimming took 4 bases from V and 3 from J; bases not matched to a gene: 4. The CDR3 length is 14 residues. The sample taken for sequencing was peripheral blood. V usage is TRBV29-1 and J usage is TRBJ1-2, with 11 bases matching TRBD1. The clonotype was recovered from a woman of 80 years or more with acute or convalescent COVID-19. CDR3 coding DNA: TGCAGCGTTGTGGGACAGGGGGAAGACTATGGCTACACCTTC. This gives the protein CSVVGQGEDYGYTF.